These T cell receptor beta chains were read from a single sample in a study of blood T cell repertoires in COVID-19. TCRdb's copy holds only in-frame clones and misses some; the assay was immunoSEQ multiplex PCR. The table has around 300,000 clones, roughly nine tenths seen once. Sequencing was carried out using peripheral blood. All receptors derive from a woman in her 30s with COVID-19, enrolled during active disease. CDR3s include the opening cysteine and the closing phenylalanine or tryptophan. The D gene is left open where the match is weak. Part of the rows lack a size; the others show once, few, many or a class for expanded clones.

- - TRBJ2-1 TRBV9 CASSATGANEQFF TGTGCCAGCAGCGCCACTGGGGCTAATGAGCAGTTCTTC
- - TRBJ1-3 TRBV3-1/TRBV3-2 CASSQVQGWTIYF TGTGCCAGCAGCCAAGTTCAGGGCTGGACCATATATTTT
few - TRBJ2-1 TRBV7-3 CASSLKSGPVLYNEQFF TGTGCCAGCAGCTTAAAAAGCGGACCTGTCCTGTACAATGAGCAGTTCTTC
- TRBD1 TRBJ1-1 TRBV3-1/TRBV3-2 CASSRDRGLTEAFF TGTGCCAGCAGCCGGGACAGGGGCCTCACTGAAGCTTTCTTT
- TRBD2 TRBJ2-2 TRBV5-1 CASSYGLAGGTGELFF TGCGCCAGCAGCTACGGACTAGCGGGCGGCACCGGGGAGCTGTTTTTT
- - TRBJ2-7 TRBV30 CAWGGLMYEQYF TGTGCCTGGGGGGGACTGATGTACGAGCAGTACTTC
- TRBD1 TRBJ1-2 TRBV19 CASSMGRGVWGYTF TGTGCCAGTAGTATGGGCAGGGGGGTATGGGGCTACACCTTC
- - TRBJ1-3 TRBV30 CAWSANTIYF TGTGCCTGGAGTGCGAACACCATATATTTT
- - TRBJ2-6 TRBV18 CASSRAAGANVLTF TGTGCCAGCTCACGGGCAGCTGGGGCCAACGTCCTGACTTTC
- - TRBJ2-3 TRBV5-4 CASSAEGDTQYF TGTGCCAGCAGCGCGGAGGGGGATACGCAGTATTTT
- - TRBJ1-4 TRBV7-2 CASSLDGRLGEKLFF TGTGCCAGCAGCTTAGACGGCAGGTTAGGAGAAAAACTGTTTTTT
- - TRBJ2-4 TRBV9 CASSLGAGVWENIQYF TGTGCCAGCAGCCTCGGTGCAGGGGTCTGGGAAAACATTCAGTACTTC
- TRBD1 TRBJ2-7 TRBV6-1 CASSERIGQAHEQYF TGTGCCAGCAGTGAGAGAATAGGACAGGCCCACGAGCAGTACTTC
- TRBD1 TRBJ1-6 TRBV14 CASSQESGTGFSPLHF TGTGCCAGCAGCCAAGAATCCGGGACAGGGTTTTCACCCCTCCACTTT
- - TRBJ2-7 TRBV5-6 CASSLARSGEQYF TGTGCCAGCAGCTTGGCGAGATCTGGCGAGCAGTACTTC
few TRBD2 TRBJ2-3 TRBV29-1 CSVRQGGTDTQYF TGCAGCGTTAGGCAGGGAGGGACAGATACGCAGTATTTT
once TRBD2 TRBJ2-7 TRBV19 CASAASGYTSSYEQYF TGTGCCAGTGCGGCTAGCGGGTACACGAGCTCCTACGAGCAGTACTTC
- TRBD2 TRBJ2-1 TRBV4-1 CASSQGTPSGRTNEQFF TGCGCCAGCAGCCAAGGGACCCCTAGCGGGAGAACGAATGAGCAGTTCTTC
- - TRBJ1-1 TRBV28 CASSRLEAFF TGTGCCAGCAGTCGACTTGAAGCTTTCTTT
- - TRBJ2-2 TRBV11-3 CASSPRLTGELFF TGTGCCAGCAGCCCCCGTCTCACCGGGGAGCTGTTTTTT
- TRBD2 TRBJ2-3 TRBV5-1 CASSLAGLAGNTQYF TGCGCCAGCAGCTTGGCCGGACTAGCGGGTAATACGCAGTATTTT
- TRBD2 TRBJ2-7 TRBV5-1 CASSTRTSGSFYEQYF TGCGCCAGCAGCACCCGGACTAGCGGGAGTTTCTACGAGCAGTACTTC
once TRBD1 TRBJ1-1 TRBV28 CASNIGDSVNTEAFF TGTGCCAGCAACATAGGGGACAGCGTGAACACTGAAGCTTTCTTT
once - TRBJ2-7 TRBV6-5 CASRSGQPYEQYF TGTGCCAGCAGATCGGGACAACCCTACGAGCAGTACTTC
- - TRBJ2-1 TRBV19 CASSRGYPHVGEQFF TGTGCCAGTAGTAGGGGCTACCCACATGTCGGTGAGCAGTTCTTC
- - TRBJ1-2 TRBV6-5 CASSYGGRAAHGYTF TGTGCCAGCAGTTACGGGGGCAGGGCGGCTCATGGCTACACCTTC
- TRBD2 TRBJ2-1 TRBV5-8 CATGRRLAGVGEQFF TGTGCCACTGGGAGGCGGCTAGCGGGAGTAGGGGAGCAGTTCTTC
- - TRBJ1-6 TRBV30 CAWSAGGKDSPLHF TGTGCCTGGAGCGCCGGGGGTAAGGATTCACCCCTCCACTTT
- - TRBJ1-1 TRBV19 CASSIREETEAFF TGTGCCAGTAGTATCAGGGAGGAAACTGAAGCTTTCTTT
- - TRBJ2-3 TRBV6-5 CASTRVEDTQYF TGTGCCAGCACCCGAGTAGAAGATACGCAGTATTTT
- TRBD2 TRBJ2-7 TRBV11-2 CASSLVVTSGTSEQYF TGTGCCAGCAGCTTAGTGGTGACTAGCGGGACCTCCGAGCAGTACTTC
many TRBD1 TRBJ1-3 TRBV3-1/TRBV3-2 CASSPRDRGYTGSGNTIYF TGTGCCAGCAGCCCTAGGGACAGGGGATATACAGGATCTGGAAACACCATATATTTT
once TRBD1 TRBJ2-7 TRBV28 CASSRDRGWPSEQYF TGTGCCAGCAGTCGTGACAGGGGATGGCCTAGCGAGCAGTACTTC
- TRBD2 TRBJ2-7 TRBV2 CASSEAPGRMGYEQYF TGTGCCAGCAGTGAAGCCCCCGGGAGGATGGGCTACGAGCAGTACTTC
once TRBD2 TRBJ2-5 TRBV7-8 CASRRGASGLETQYF TGTGCCAGCAGACGGGGGGCTAGCGGGTTAGAGACCCAGTACTTC
- - TRBJ2-7 TRBV5-1 CASSLDGFGGDEQYF TGCGCCAGCAGCTTGGATGGGTTCGGGGGAGACGAGCAGTACTTC
- - TRBJ2-1 TRBV5-5 CASTKGQRSSYNEQFF TGTGCCAGCACCAAGGGTCAGCGGAGCTCCTACAATGAGCAGTTCTTC
- - TRBJ2-7 TRBV30 CAWSGAEPYEQYF TGTGCCTGGAGTGGTGCGGAGCCCTACGAGCAGTACTTC
- TRBD2 TRBJ2-5 TRBV13 CASSPPSGLAGEETQYF TGTGCCAGCAGCCCCCCCTCGGGACTAGCGGGAGAAGAGACCCAGTACTTC
once TRBD1 TRBJ1-2 TRBV6-2/TRBV6-3 CASSHTGQSYGYTF TGTGCCAGCAGTCACACGGGACAGAGCTATGGCTACACCTTC
- TRBD1 TRBJ1-4 TRBV5-1 CASRSGTGNEKLFF TGCGCCAGCAGATCCGGGACAGGGAATGAAAAACTGTTTTTT
- - TRBJ2-3 TRBV5-1 CASSLGLTSTDTQYF TGCGCCAGCAGCTTGGGACTTACTAGCACAGATACGCAGTATTTT
- TRBD1 TRBJ1-3 TRBV3-1/TRBV3-2 CASSPTSRDRVSGNTIYF TGTGCCAGCAGCCCGACTTCACGGGACAGGGTTTCTGGAAACACCATATATTTT
- - TRBJ2-1 TRBV5-1 CASSLDGSGYNEQFF TGCGCCAGCAGCTTGGATGGTAGCGGATACAATGAGCAGTTCTTC
- TRBD2 TRBJ2-1 TRBV7-8 CASRRLAGGNEQFF TGTGCCAGCAGGCGACTAGCGGGCGGGAATGAGCAGTTCTTC
- TRBD2 TRBJ2-7 TRBV10-3 CAIRLADSYEQYF TGTGCCATCCGACTAGCGGATTCCTACGAGCAGTACTTC
few - TRBJ1-4 TRBV5-1 CASSLGGAEKLFF TGCGCCAGCAGCTTGGGAGGAGCTGAAAAACTGTTTTTT
- - TRBJ2-1 TRBV3-1/TRBV3-2 CASSQVSVNEQFF TGTGCCAGCAGCCAAGTCTCCGTGAATGAGCAGTTCTTC
- TRBD1 TRBJ1-2 TRBV9 CASSTITGGSEGYTF TGTGCCAGCAGCACCATAACAGGGGGGTCAGAGGGCTACACCTTC
- TRBD2 TRBJ2-1 TRBV9 CASSVGLAGGTGKQFF TGTGCCAGCAGCGTAGGTTTAGCGGGAGGGACAGGTAAGCAGTTCTTC
- TRBD1 TRBJ2-2 TRBV5-4 CASSLEQGGTGELFF TGTGCCAGCAGCTTGGAACAGGGGGGCACCGGGGAGCTGTTTTTT
- - TRBJ1-1 TRBV4-1 CASSQVTLGQREAFF TGCGCCAGCAGCCAAGTCACCCTCGGACAGCGTGAAGCTTTCTTT
- - TRBJ1-1 TRBV5-1 CASSLVGASNTEAFF TGCGCCAGCAGCTTGGTGGGGGCAAGCAACACTGAAGCTTTCTTT
- - TRBJ2-6 TRBV2 CASSESGIGANVLTF TGTGCCAGCAGTGAGTCAGGGATCGGGGCCAACGTCCTGACTTTC
- - TRBJ2-5 TRBV19 CASSIQVQETQYF TGTGCCAGTAGTATTCAGGTTCAAGAGACCCAGTACTTC
few - TRBJ2-1 TRBV19 CASSTQADYNEQFF TGTGCCAGTAGTACCCAAGCGGACTACAATGAGCAGTTCTTC
- - TRBJ1-1 TRBV5-4 CASSRRGGDTEAFF TGTGCCAGCAGCCGTCGTGGAGGGGACACTGAAGCTTTCTTT
- TRBD1 TRBJ1-1 TRBV2 CAIIRDRATNTEAFF TGTGCCATCATCCGGGACAGGGCAACGAACACTGAAGCTTTCTTT
- TRBD1 TRBJ1-1 TRBV6-5 CASAGTGVETEAFF TGTGCCAGCGCCGGGACAGGGGTGGAGACTGAAGCTTTCTTT